This T cell receptor beta chain was captured in a study of tumor-infiltrating lymphocytes in localized non-small cell lung cancer. General observations from the study: Each assay used a separate piece of the same tissue.

With regard to this clone: Its antigen is unidentified.

Germline-derived CDR1 and CDR2 are MGHRA and YSYEKL. The CDR3 has 14 amino acids. V was clipped by 4 bases and J by 9 bases, with 18 bases between them. Sequenced by immunoSEQ multiplex PCR; TCRdb stores in-frame clones only, minus some. Seen here are 9,000 to 15,000 clones, roughly 70% observed once, and the top ten hold approximately 11%. The sequence was collected from a human donor with non-small cell lung cancer. The chain links TRBV4-1 to TRBJ1-1; weak D call: TRBD1 (5 bases). The specimen was uninvolved lung tissue not adjacent to the tumor. CDR3 bases: TGCGCCAGCAGCCCTAATCGGCAGGCAGGGAAAGCTTTCTTT. It specifies CASSPNRQAGKAFF.